These 25 T cell receptor beta chains originate from one sample sequenced in a study of human T cells and chemical hapten exposure. TCRdb redid the calling of the RACE reads with MiXCR, one entry per CDR3 protein. The sample includes around 150,000 distinct CDR3 sequences, about a quarter of them seen just once. This sample's time point: patch test 3, about 24 weeks after DPC sensitization. The treatment: therapeutic diphenylcyclopropenone sensitization with weekly scalp DPC. The sequencing used whole blood, collected in connection with sensitization to the hapten diphenylcyclopropenone (DPC). These TCRs come from a woman in her late teens or twenties with alopecia areata. Some clones in this sample may be carry-over from other donors' samples.

This clonotype was detected only a few times. This sequence joins TRBV29-1 and TRBJ2-1, with D perhaps matching TRBD2 (5 bases). CDR3 length equals 14 residues. The V gene's germline CDR1 is SQVTM and CDR2 ANQGSEA. Trimming stripped 8 bases from V and 7 bases from J, with 21 bases between. The CDR3 DNA sequence: TGCAGCCAACCCGCGCCCGAGGGCCGGAATGAGCAGTTCTTC. Encoded protein: CSQPAPEGRNEQFF.

The rearrangement joins TRBV2 to TRBJ2-3, with D perhaps matching TRBD2 (6 bases). Germline V lookup: CDR1 SNHLY, CDR2 FYNNEI. CDR3 length: 14 residues. V was pared by 6 bases and J by 0 bases, with 10 bases between. In DNA form, the CDR3 reads TGTGCCAGCAGGATGCGGGGTAGCACAGATACGCAGTATTTT. Amino acid sequence: CASRMRGSTDTQYF.

The chain couples TRBV4-1 to TRBJ2-3; 7 bases match TRBD2. Trimming cost V 4 bases and J 14 bases; bases outside gene matches: 12. This CDR3 spans 13 amino acids. Germline CDR1 MGHRA, CDR2 YSYEKL. The CDR3 reads CASSPEEGTKPYF. As DNA, the CDR3 is TGCGCCAGCAGCCCCGAAGAGGGGACTAAGCCGTATTTT.

This clonotype was counted only a few times. The V gene is TRBV4-1, the J gene TRBJ2-7; 10 nucleotides align to TRBD2. Germline lookup yields CDR1 MGHRA and CDR2 YSYEKL. The junction had 11 bases not matched to a gene; V was cut back by 7 bases and J by 5 bases. CDR3 length: 15 amino acids. CDR3 amino acids: CASTTPGAGGDEQYF. In DNA, the CDR3 is TGCGCCAGCACCACCCCGGGAGCGGGAGGGGACGAGCAGTACTTC.

In its sample, this clonotype was seen a few times. The chain couples TRBV20-1 to TRBJ1-1; tentatively, D is TRBD1 (5 bases). The V end was cut by 0 bases, the J end by 1 base, with 12 bases between. Germline-derived CDR1 and CDR2 are DFQATT and SNEGSKA (reference sequence). There are 15 residues in the CDR3. The CDR3 bases are TGCAGTGCTAGAGATTCGGCCAGGGAGAACACTGAAGCTTTCTTT. It yields the protein CSARDSARENTEAFF.

In this sample, this clonotype turned up a few times. V usage is TRBV6-2 or TRBV6-3 and J usage is TRBJ2-5, with D unclear. The CDR3 runs 15 residues. V was cut by 6 bases and J by 2 bases, with 16 bases left in between. Germline V lookup: CDR1 MNHEY, CDR2 SVGEGT. The CDR3 loop is CASSEFRRQQETQYF. CDR3 nucleotide sequence: TGTGCCAGCAGCGAATTCAGGCGTCAGCAAGAGACCCAGTACTTC.

The chain couples TRBV7-3 to TRBJ2-1, with 8 nucleotides matching TRBD1. V was clipped by 1 base and J by 7 bases; unmatched bases: 9. The CDR3 totals 16 residues. Germline loops: CDR1 SGHTA, CDR2 FQGTGA. CDR3 nucleotide sequence: TGTGCCAGCAGCTTAAGCGGGCGTCAGGGGGCTAATGAGCAGTTCTTC. Translated, it gives CASSLSGRQGANEQFF.

This chain links TRBV18 with TRBJ2-5; D possibly uses TRBD1 or TRBD2 (5 bases each). CDR3 length: 15 residues. V lost 3 bases and J 1 base, leaving 12 bases between the germline ends. Germline CDR1 is KGHSH and CDR2 is LQKENI. The CDR3 nucleotides are TGTGCCAGCTCACCTCATCCGGGACCCCAAGAGACCCAGTACTTC. This encodes CASSPHPGPQETQYF.

The chain recombines TRBV7-2 with TRBJ1-2, with 8 bases identical to TRBD1. CDR3 size: 15 residues. The germline CDR1 and CDR2 sequences are SGHTA and FQGNSA. The V segment lost 3 bases and the J segment 0 bases; nucleotides outside the gene matches: 3. Written as DNA, the CDR3 is TGTGCCAGCAGCTTGGGGACAGGATCTAACTATGGCTACACCTTC. It specifies CASSLGTGSNYGYTF.

V and J are TRBV20-1 and TRBJ2-2; the D call may be TRBD1 or TRBD2 (7 bases each). Trimming removed 6 bases from V and 6 bases from J, with 17 bases in between. Germline assignment: CDR1 DFQATT and CDR2 SNEGSKA (reference sequence). The CDR3 is 14 amino acids. CDR3: CSAPGGDRPGELFF. The CDR3 DNA reads as TGCAGTGCCCCAGGGGGGGACCGGCCCGGGGAGCTGTTTTTT.

This clonotype was observed a few times. As DNA, the CDR3 is TGCGCCAGCAGCCAAGATCCTATTCAGCCCCAGCATTTT. It encodes CASSQDPIQPQHF. The chain links TRBV4-1 to TRBJ1-5; D is unresolved. The germline gives CDR1 MGHRA, CDR2 YSYEKL. This CDR3 is 13 amino acids long. Between the trimmed V and J ends, which lost 0 bases and 6 bases, there was a span of 6 bases.

The table lists this clonotype with many counts. V is TRBV14 and J is TRBJ1-1, with D hard to call. CDR3 length: 12 residues. V lost 1 base and J lost 8, with 8 bases in between. Germline V gene lookup returns CDR1 SGHDN and CDR2 FVKESK. CDR3 region: CASSQGSSEAFF. CDR3 coding DNA: TGTGCCAGCAGCCAAGGTTCCTCCGAAGCTTTCTTT.

V usage is TRBV5-1 and J usage is TRBJ1-1; maybe TRBD1 (5 bases). V was cut by 0 bases and J by 2 bases, with 14 bases left in between. This CDR3 comprises 16 residues. The germline gives CDR1 SGHRS, CDR2 YFSETQ. The CDR3 DNA sequence: TGCGCCAGCAGCTTGGGAGGGGCCCCTTCTAACACTGAAGCTTTCTTT. This translates into CASSLGGAPSNTEAFF.

The chain links TRBV7-9 to TRBJ1-2; no firm D call. This CDR3 region has 13 residues. Trimming left V 0 bases short and J 5 bases short, with 7 bases between. From germline, CDR1 is SEHNR and CDR2 FQNEAQ (reference sequence). The CDR3 here is CASSLATAYGYTF. The CDR3 DNA sequence: TGTGCCAGCAGCTTAGCTACAGCTTATGGCTACACCTTC.

This clonotype has a count of ten or more. J is TRBJ2-1 and V is TRBV12-3 or TRBV12-4; D is undetermined. This CDR3 comprises 13 residues. The V and J ends lost 1 base and 6 bases respectively, with 7 bases between them. The CDR3, as DNA: TGTGCCAGCAGTTTAGTGCTGCGCAATGAGCAGTTCTTC. Translation: CASSLVLRNEQFF.

Here the CDR3 reads CASSEAGGAADTQYF. CDR3 in DNA: TGTGCCAGCAGTGAGGCAGGGGGCGCGGCAGATACGCAGTATTTT. The V gene is TRBV25-1, the J gene TRBJ2-3; 8 bases match TRBD1. This CDR3 comprises 15 residues. Trimming at V came to 3 bases and at J to 4 bases, leaving 6 bases not matched to a gene. Germline CDR1 and CDR2: MGHDK and SYGVNS.

DNA for the CDR3: TGCAGCGTTGAAGGAAAGCGGGGGCCCCGCCCCACAGATACGCAGTATTTT. This gives the protein CSVEGKRGPRPTDTQYF. The V gene is TRBV29-1, the J gene TRBJ2-3, with 8 bases fitting TRBD2. The J segment lost 2 bases and the V segment lost 1 base, leaving 11 bases of the junction unmatched. CDR1 and CDR2 (germline): SQVTM, ANQGSEA. The CDR3 totals 17 residues.

This chain uses TRBV12-3 or TRBV12-4 with TRBJ1-1; D remains unclear. The CDR3 is 14 residues long. V was cut by 5 bases and J by 2 bases, with 12 bases left in between. The CDR3 nucleotides read TGTGCCAGCAGTACCCGGACGGGAAACACTGAAGCTTTCTTT. It translates to CASSTRTGNTEAFF.

This clonotype appeared a few times. CDR3 in amino acids: CASSFGGQANTEAFF. The CDR3 coding sequence is TGCGCCAGCAGCTTTGGGGGACAGGCAAACACTGAAGCTTTCTTT. This sequence joins TRBV5-1 and TRBJ1-1, with 8 bases that match TRBD1. Germline lookup yields CDR1 SGHRS and CDR2 YFSETQ. With 2 bases clipped from V and 2 bases from J, the junction kept 5 bases outside the gene matches. The CDR3 runs to 15 residues.

V gene TRBV20-1 combines with J gene TRBJ2-2; D is uncertain. V gave up 4 bases and J gave up 6 bases, with 9 bases separating them. The CDR3 contains 12 residues. From germline, CDR1 is DFQATT and CDR2 SNEGSKA (reference sequence). The CDR3 DNA reads as TGCAGTGCTAAGGAAGGGCCCGGGGAGCTGTTTTTT. Translation: CSAKEGPGELFF.

There are a few counts of this clonotype. The J gene is TRBJ2-1, the V gene TRBV4-3, with D possibly TRBD1 on 7 matching bases. CDR1 and CDR2 (germline): LGHNA, YSLEER. The CDR3 totals 18 residues. Trimming shortened V by 3 bases and J by 0 bases, and 18 bases separated the two germline ends. The CDR3 sequence is CASSQGQGGRSSYNEQFF. The DNA of the CDR3 is TGCGCCAGCAGCCAGGGGCAGGGGGGACGGAGCTCCTACAATGAGCAGTTCTTC.

The chain uses TRBV7-2 and TRBJ2-7; 8 positions match TRBD1. Germline CDR1 is SGHTA and CDR2 is FQGNSA. With V trimmed by 5 bases and J by 4 bases, 10 bases remained unmatched. The CDR3 consists of 15 residues. CDR3 residues: CASSPWTGSDYEQYF. DNA of the CDR3: TGTGCCAGCAGCCCATGGACAGGGTCCGATTACGAGCAGTACTTC. The full variable domain, with the rest looked up from reference TRBV7-2 and TRBJ2-7, is GAGVSQSPSNKVTEKGKDVELRCDPISGHTALYWYRQSLGQGLEFLIYFQGNSAPDKSGLPSDRFSAERTGGSVSTLTIQRTQQEDSAVYLCASSPWTGSDYEQYFGPGTRLTVT.

This sequence joins TRBV29-1 and TRBJ2-7, with unresolved D. The V gene's germline CDR1 is SQVTM and CDR2 ANQGSEA. The length of the CDR3 is 12 residues. Trimming cost V 7 bases and J 4 bases, with 14 bases left between them. CDR3 sequence (DNA): TGCAGCGCCCTGGGCGAAAGTTACGAGCAGTACTTC. Amino acid sequence: CSALGESYEQYF.

The V and J genes are TRBV4-2 and TRBJ1-6; no clear D. CDR3 size: 14 residues. Germline V CDR1 and CDR2: LGHNA, YNFKEQ. The germline V and J ends were trimmed by 0 bases and 6 bases, with 6 bases remaining between them. DNA for the CDR3: TGTGCCAGCAGCCAAGAGAAGGGTAATTCACCCCTCCACTTT. The encoded protein is CASSQEKGNSPLHF.

This clonotype was counted a few times. The V call is TRBV11-2, the J call TRBJ2-5; no clear D gene. CDR1 and CDR2 from the germline V gene are SGHAT and FQNNGV. With 5 bases removed from V and 1 base from J, the gap between germline ends came to 5 bases. This CDR3 comprises 12 residues. The CDR3 spells CASSRIQETQYF. The DNA for the CDR3 is TGTGCCAGCAGCCGGATCCAAGAGACCCAGTACTTC.